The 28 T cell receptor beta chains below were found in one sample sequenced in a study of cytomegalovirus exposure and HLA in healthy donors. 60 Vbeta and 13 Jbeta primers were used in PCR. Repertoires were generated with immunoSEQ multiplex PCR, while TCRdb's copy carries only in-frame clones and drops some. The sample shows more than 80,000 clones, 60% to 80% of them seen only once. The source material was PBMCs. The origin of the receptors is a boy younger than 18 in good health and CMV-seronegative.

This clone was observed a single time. The CDR3 sequence is CASGGYRGPITEAFF. DNA of the CDR3: TGTGCCAGCGGGGGATACAGGGGGCCTATCACTGAAGCTTTCTTT. J is TRBJ1-1 and V is TRBV6-1, with TRBD1 matching over 9 bases. The J segment lost 4 bases and the V segment lost 8 bases, leaving 11 bases of the junction unmatched. CDR1 MNHNS and CDR2 SASEGT come from the germline V gene. The CDR3 runs 15 residues.

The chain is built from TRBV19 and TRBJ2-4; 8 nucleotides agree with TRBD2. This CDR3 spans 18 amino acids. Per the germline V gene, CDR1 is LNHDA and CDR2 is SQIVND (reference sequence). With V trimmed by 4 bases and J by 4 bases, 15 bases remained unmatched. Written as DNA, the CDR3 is TGTGCCAGTAGTAACCCGCCTAGCGGGCCCCGGCGGAAAAACATTCAGTACTTC. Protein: CASSNPPSGPRRKNIQYF.

The chain's CDR3 is CATSRDGGGGDTQYF. In DNA form, the CDR3 reads TGTGCCACCAGCAGAGATGGCGGGGGCGGGGATACGCAGTATTTT. The chain uses TRBV15 and TRBJ2-3; D is perhaps TRBD2 (7 bases). V was trimmed by 0 bases and J by 6 bases, leaving 13 bases between them. The CDR3 consists of 15 residues. CDR1 is LNHNV, CDR2 YYDKDF, per germline (reference sequence).

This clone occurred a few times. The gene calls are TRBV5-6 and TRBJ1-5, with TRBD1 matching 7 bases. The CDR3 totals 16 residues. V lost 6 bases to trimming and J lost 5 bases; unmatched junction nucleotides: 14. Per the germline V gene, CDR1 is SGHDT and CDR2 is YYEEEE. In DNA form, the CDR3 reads TGTGCCAGCACCGATTGGGGGACAGCGGCCCATCAGCCCCAGCATTTT. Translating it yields CASTDWGTAAHQPQHF.

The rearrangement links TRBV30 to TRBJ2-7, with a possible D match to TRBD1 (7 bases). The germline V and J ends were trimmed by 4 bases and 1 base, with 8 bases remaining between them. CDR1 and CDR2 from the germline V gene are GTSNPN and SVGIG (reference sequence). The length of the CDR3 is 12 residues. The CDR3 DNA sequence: TGTGCCTGGACAGGGGGGTCCTACGAGCAGTACTTC. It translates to CAWTGGSYEQYF.

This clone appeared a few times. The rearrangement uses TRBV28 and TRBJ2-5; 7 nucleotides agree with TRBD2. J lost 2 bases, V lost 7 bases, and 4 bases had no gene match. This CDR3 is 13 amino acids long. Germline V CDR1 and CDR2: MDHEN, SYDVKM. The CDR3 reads CASNQRGQETQYF. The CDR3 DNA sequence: TGTGCCAGCAACCAGCGGGGACAAGAGACCCAGTACTTC.

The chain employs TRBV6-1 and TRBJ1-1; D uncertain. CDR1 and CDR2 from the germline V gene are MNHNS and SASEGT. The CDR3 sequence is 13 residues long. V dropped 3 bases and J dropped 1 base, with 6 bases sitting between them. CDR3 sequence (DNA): TGTGCCAGCAGTGACCAGGCGAACACTGAAGCTTTCTTT. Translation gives CASSDQANTEAFF.

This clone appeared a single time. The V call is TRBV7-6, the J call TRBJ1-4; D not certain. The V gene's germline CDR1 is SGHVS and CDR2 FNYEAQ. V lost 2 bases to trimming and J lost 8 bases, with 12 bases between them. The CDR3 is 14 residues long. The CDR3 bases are TGTGCCAGCAGCTTAATTATCCCGGGGGAAAAACTGTTTTTT. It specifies CASSLIIPGEKLFF.

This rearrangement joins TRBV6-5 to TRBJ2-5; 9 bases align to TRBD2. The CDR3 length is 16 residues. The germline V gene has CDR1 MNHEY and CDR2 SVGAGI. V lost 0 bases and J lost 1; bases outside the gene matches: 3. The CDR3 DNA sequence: TGTGCCAGCAGTTACTCTGGAGCGGGGGGCCAAGAGACCCAGTACTTC. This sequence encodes CASSYSGAGGQETQYF.

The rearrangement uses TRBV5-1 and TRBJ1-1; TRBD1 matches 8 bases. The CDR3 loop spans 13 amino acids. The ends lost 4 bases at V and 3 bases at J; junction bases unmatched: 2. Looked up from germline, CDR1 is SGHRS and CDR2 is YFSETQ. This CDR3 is CASSPDRDTEAFF. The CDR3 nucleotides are TGCGCCAGCAGCCCGGACAGGGACACTGAAGCTTTCTTT.

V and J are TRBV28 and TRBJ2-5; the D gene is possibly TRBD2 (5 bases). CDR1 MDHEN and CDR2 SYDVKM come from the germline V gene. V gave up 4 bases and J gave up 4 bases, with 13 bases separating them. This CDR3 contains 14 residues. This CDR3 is CASSSQSGRETQYF. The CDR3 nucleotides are TGTGCCAGCAGTTCCCAAAGCGGAAGAGAGACCCAGTACTTC.

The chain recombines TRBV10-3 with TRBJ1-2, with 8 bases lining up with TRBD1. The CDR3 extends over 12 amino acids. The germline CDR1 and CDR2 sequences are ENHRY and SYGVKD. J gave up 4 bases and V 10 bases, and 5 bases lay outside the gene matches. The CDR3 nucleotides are TGTGCCACACCCGGGACAGGCTATGGCTACACCTTC. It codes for CATPGTGYGYTF.

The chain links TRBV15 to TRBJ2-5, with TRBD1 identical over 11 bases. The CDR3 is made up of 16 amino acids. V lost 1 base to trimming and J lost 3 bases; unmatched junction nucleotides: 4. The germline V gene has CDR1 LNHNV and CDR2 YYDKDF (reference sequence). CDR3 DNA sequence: TGTGCCACCAGCAGAGGGGGGACAGGGGGTAAAGAGACCCAGTACTTC. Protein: CATSRGGTGGKETQYF.

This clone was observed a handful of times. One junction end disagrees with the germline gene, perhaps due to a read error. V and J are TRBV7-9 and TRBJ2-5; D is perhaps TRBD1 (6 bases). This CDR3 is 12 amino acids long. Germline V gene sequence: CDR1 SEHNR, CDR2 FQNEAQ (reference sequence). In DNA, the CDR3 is TGTTCCAGCAGGTACAGGGAAGAGACCCAGTACTTC. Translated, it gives CSSRYREETQYF. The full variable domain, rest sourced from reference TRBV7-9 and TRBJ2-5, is DTGVSQNPRHKITKRGQNVTFRCDPISEHNRLYWYRQTLGQGPEFLTYFQNEAQLEKSRLLSDRFSAERPKGSFSTLEIQRTEQGDSAMYLCSSRYREETQYFGPGTRLLVL.

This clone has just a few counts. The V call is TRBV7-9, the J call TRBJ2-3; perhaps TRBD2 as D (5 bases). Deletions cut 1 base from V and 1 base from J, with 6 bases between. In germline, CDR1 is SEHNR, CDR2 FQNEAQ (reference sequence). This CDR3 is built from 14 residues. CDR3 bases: TGTGCCAGCAGCTTAGTTAGCGGCACAGATACGCAGTATTTT. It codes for CASSLVSGTDTQYF.

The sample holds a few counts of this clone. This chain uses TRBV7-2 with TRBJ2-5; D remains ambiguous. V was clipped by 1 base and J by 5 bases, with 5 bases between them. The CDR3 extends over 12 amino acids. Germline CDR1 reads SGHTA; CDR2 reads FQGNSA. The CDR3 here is CASSLVLETQYF. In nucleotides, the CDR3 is TGTGCCAGCAGCTTAGTACTCGAGACCCAGTACTTC.

CDR3 protein: CAILSRESSGNTIYF. The CDR3 region has the DNA TGTGCCATTTTGAGCAGGGAAAGTTCTGGAAACACCATATATTTT. The rearrangement uses TRBV25-1 and TRBJ1-3, with a tentative D call TRBD1 (5 bases). Trimming pared 10 bases from V and 1 base from J, leaving 17 bases between. This CDR3 region has 15 residues. Per the germline V gene, CDR1 is MGHDK and CDR2 is SYGVNS.

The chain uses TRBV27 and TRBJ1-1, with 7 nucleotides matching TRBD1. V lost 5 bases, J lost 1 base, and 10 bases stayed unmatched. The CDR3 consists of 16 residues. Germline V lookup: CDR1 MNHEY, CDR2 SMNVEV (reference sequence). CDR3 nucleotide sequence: TGTGCCAGCAGTGACCTACAGGGGCTAGAGAACACTGAAGCTTTCTTT. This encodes CASSDLQGLENTEAFF.

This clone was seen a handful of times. CDR3 sequence (DNA): TGCAGCGTCGGACAGTTTAGCAATCAGCCCCAGCATTTT. Encoded protein: CSVGQFSNQPQHF. The J gene is TRBJ1-5, the V gene TRBV29-1, with D perhaps TRBD1 (6 bases). Germline V gene lookup returns CDR1 SQVTM and CDR2 ANQGSEA. Trimming took 6 bases from V and 0 from J, leaving 9 bases between them. This CDR3 comprises 13 residues.

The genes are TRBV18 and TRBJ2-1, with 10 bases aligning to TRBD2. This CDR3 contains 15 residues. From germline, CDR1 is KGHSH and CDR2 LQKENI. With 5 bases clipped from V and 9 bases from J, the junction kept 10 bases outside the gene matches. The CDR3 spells CASSSQRGGEGEQFF. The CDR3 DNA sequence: TGTGCCAGCTCATCTCAGCGGGGGGGCGAAGGTGAGCAGTTCTTC.

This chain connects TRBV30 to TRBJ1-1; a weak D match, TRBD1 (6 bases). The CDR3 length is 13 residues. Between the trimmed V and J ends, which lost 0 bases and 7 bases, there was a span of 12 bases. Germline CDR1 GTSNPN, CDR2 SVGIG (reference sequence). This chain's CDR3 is CAWSVQGASEAFF. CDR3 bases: TGTGCCTGGAGTGTACAGGGAGCGAGTGAAGCTTTCTTT.

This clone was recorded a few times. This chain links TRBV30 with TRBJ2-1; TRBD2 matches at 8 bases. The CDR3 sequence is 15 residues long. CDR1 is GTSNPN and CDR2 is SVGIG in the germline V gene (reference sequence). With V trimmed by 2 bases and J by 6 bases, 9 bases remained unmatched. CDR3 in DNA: TGTGCCTGGAGTAGCGGGGGTTACCCCGGCAATGAGCAGTTCTTC. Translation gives CAWSSGGYPGNEQFF.

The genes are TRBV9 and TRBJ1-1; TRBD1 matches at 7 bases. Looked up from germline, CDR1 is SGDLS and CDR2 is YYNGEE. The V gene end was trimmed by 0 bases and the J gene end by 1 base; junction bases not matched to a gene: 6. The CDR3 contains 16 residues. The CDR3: CASSVGVGQKNTEAFF. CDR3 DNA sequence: TGTGCCAGCAGCGTAGGAGTGGGACAGAAGAACACTGAAGCTTTCTTT. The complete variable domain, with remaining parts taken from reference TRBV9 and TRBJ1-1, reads DSGVTQTPKHLITATGQRVTLRCSPRSGDLSVYWYQQSLDQGLQFLIQYYNGEERAKGNILERFSAQQFPDLHSELNLSSLELGDSALYFCASSVGVGQKNTEAFFGQGTRLTVV.

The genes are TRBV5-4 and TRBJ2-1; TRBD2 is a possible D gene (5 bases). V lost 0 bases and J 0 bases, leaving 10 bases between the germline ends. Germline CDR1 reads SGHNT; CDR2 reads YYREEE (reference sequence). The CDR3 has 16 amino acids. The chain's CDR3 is CASSLGGLSSYNEQFF. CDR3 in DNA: TGTGCCAGCAGCTTGGGAGGGCTGAGCTCCTACAATGAGCAGTTCTTC. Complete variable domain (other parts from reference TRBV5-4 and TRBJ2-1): ETGVTQSPTHLIKTRGQQVTLRCSSQSGHNTVSWYQQALGQGPQFIFQYYREEENGRGNFPPRFSGLQFPNYSSELNVNALELDDSALYLCASSLGGLSSYNEQFFGPGTRLTVL.

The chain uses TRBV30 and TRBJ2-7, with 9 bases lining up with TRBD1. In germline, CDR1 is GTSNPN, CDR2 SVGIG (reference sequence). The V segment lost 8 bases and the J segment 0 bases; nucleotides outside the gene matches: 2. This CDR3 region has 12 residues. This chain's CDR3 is CAGQGTSYEQYF. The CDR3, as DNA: TGTGCCGGACAGGGGACCTCCTACGAGCAGTACTTC.

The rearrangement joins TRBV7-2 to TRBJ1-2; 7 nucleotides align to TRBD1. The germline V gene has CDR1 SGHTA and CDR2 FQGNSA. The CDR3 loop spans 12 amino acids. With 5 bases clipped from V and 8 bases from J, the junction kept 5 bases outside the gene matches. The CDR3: CASSQTGVGYTF. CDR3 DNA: TGTGCCAGCAGCCAAACAGGGGTAGGCTACACCTTC.

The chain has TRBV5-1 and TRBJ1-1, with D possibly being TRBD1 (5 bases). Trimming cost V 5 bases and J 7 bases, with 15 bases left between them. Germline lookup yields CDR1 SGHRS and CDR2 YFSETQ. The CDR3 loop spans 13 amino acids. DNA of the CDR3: TGCGCCAGCAGTCCCGGACACTCTGATGAAGCTTTCTTT. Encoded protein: CASSPGHSDEAFF.

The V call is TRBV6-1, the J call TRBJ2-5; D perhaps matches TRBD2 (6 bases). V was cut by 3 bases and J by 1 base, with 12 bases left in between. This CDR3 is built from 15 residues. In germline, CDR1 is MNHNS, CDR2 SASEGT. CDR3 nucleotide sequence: TGTGCCAGCAGTGAGCTTGCGGGAACCCAAGAGACCCAGTACTTC. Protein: CASSELAGTQETQYF.